This TCR beta chain was identified in a study of identical twins' blood T cells. The CDR3 totals 12 residues. Germline V gene sequence: CDR1 SGHTA, CDR2 FQGNSA. V lost 4 bases to trimming and J lost 7 bases, with 7 bases between them. TCRdb re-called the 5' RACE reads through MiXCR, storing one row per CDR3 protein. The sample lists hundreds of thousands of distinct CDR3 sequences; more than 25% were seen once. The sequenced sample consisted of PBMCs. The sequence was obtained from a woman between 18 and 50 years old in good health. The chain recombines TRBV7-2 with TRBJ2-2; D uncertain. The CDR3 sequence is CASSSSLGELFF. CDR3 DNA: TGTGCCAGCAGCTCCTCTCTCGGGGAGCTGTTTTTT.